Sequencing of this TCR beta chain was carried out in a study of blood T cell repertoires in COVID-19. Study-level information: COVID-19 samples collected from the United States, Italy and Spain covered acute and convalescent phases. Nucleic acid was either cDNA or gDNA, and it came from T cells, B-cell-depleted T cells, or PBMCs.

Germline assignment: CDR1 SGDLS and CDR2 YYNGEE. V lost 3 bases to trimming and J lost 5 bases, with 18 bases between them. The CDR3 is 15 amino acids. The method was immunoSEQ multiplex PCR; TCRdb's version includes in-frame clones alone and lacks a portion of them. The sample records under 250,000 clones, 84% being singletons. The gene calls are TRBV9 and TRBJ2-7; possibly TRBD2 for D (5 bases). The receptor comes from a woman younger than 45 who had recovered from COVID-19. Sequenced sample: peripheral blood. CDR3 DNA sequence: TGTGCCAGCAGCGGGTCGGGGAAAGCCGGCGACGAGCAGTACTTC. It is translated as CASSGSGKAGDEQYF. Filled out from reference TRBV9 and TRBJ2-7, the complete variable domain reads DSGVTQTPKHLITATGQRVTLRCSPRSGDLSVYWYQQSLDQGLQFLIQYYNGEERAKGNILERFSAQQFPDLHSELNLSSLELGDSALYFCASSGSGKAGDEQYFGPGTRLTVT.